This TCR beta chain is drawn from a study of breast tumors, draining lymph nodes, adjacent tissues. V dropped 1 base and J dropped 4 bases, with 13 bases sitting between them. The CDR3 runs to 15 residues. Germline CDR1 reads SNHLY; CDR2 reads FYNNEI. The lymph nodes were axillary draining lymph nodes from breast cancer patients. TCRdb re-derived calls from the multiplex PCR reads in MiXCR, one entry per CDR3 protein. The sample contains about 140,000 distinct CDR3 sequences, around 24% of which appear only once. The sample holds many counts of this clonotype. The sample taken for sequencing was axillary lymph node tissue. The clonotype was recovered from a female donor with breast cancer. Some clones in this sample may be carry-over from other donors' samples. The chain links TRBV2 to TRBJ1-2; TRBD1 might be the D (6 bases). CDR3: CASSEVGQTFYGYTF. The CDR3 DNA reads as TGTGCCAGCAGTGAAGTAGGACAGACCTTCTATGGCTACACCTTC.